This T cell receptor (beta chain) appears in the sequencing data of a study of T cells in localized non-small cell lung cancer. TCRdb's copy holds only in-frame clones and misses some; the assay was immunoSEQ multiplex PCR. Here the sample spans tens of thousands of clones, around 79% being singletons. This CDR3 has 14 amino acids. Per germline, CDR1 MNHNY and CDR2 SVGAGI (reference sequence). J gave up 8 bases and V 5 bases, and 7 bases lay outside the gene matches. The sequence derives from a woman aged 40-69 years with stage II squamous cell lung carcinoma. Sequences were derived from PBMCs, sampled before any cancer treatment. The chain recombines TRBV6-6 with TRBJ2-3; 10 bases map to TRBD2. The CDR3 region has the DNA TGTGCCAGCAGTGCGACTAGCGGGCCGGGTACGCAGTATTTT. Protein product: CASSATSGPGTQYF.